The 23 T cell receptor beta chains listed next were all sequenced from one sample in a study of vaccination and CD4 T cells after COVID-19. These receptors' antigens are unknown. Cultured CD4+ T cell DNA underwent sequencing with the Oncomine TCR Beta short-read assay. TCRdb ran MiXCR on the PCR reads and lists one entry per CDR3 protein. The repertoire includes under 25,000 distinct CDR3 sequences, roughly two thirds of them detected once, and over 6% sits in the top ten. Treatment noted: approximately nine-day PBMC culture with coronavirus spike peptide pools or control peptides (ViraFEST assay). The source material was CD4+ T cells from blood, cultured in vitro. These receptors all come from a human donor who had recovered from COVID-19.

The chain has TRBV7-6 and TRBJ2-2; TRBD1 matches 7 bases. Looked up from germline, CDR1 is SGHVS and CDR2 is FNYEAQ. V trimming: 2 bases; J trimming: 6 bases; junction bases outside the gene matches: 6. The CDR3 is 15 amino acids. The CDR3 DNA sequence: TGTGCCAGCAGCTTATCAGGGACAGTGGCCGGGGAGCTGTTTTTT. As protein: CASSLSGTVAGELFF.

The chain employs TRBV6-8 and TRBJ2-7; no clear D gene. Per germline, CDR1 MNHGY and CDR2 SAAAGT. The V end lost 10 bases, the J end lost 4 bases, and 11 bases lay between the germline ends. The CDR3 has 11 residues. CDR3 in amino acids: CANVPGYEQYF. Here the CDR3 DNA reads TGTGCCAACGTCCCCGGGTACGAGCAGTACTTC.

V usage is TRBV7-2 and J usage is TRBJ2-7; D perhaps matches TRBD2 (5 bases). CDR1 SGHTA and CDR2 FQGNSA come from the germline V gene. V was cut by 5 bases and J by 3 bases, with 35 bases left in between. The CDR3 has 21 amino acids. The CDR3 is CASSQDPRGNYGADTLYEQYF. The CDR3 region has the DNA TGTGCCAGCAGCCAAGATCCTAGAGGGAACTATGGAGCGGATACCCTCTACGAGCAGTACTTC.

J is TRBJ2-3 and V is TRBV28; 14 positions agree with TRBD2. The ends lost 5 bases at V and 2 bases at J; junction bases unmatched: 6. This CDR3 contains 17 residues. Germline CDR1 and CDR2: MDHEN and SYDVKM. The CDR3 bases are TGTGCCAGCAGTCACGGACTAGCGGGAGGAATCACAGATACGCAGTATTTT. Amino acid sequence: CASSHGLAGGITDTQYF.

This chain uses TRBV12-3 or TRBV12-4 with TRBJ2-5; 8 bases are a match to TRBD1. The CDR3 has 14 residues. V gave up 7 bases and J gave up 7 bases; unmatched junction bases: 11. The CDR3 protein is CASKATGGFGTQYF. CDR3 DNA: TGTGCCAGCAAGGCCACAGGGGGATTTGGGACCCAGTACTTC.

In its sample, this clonotype was seen once. This chain uses TRBV19 with TRBJ1-2; D not certain. The CDR3 is 15 residues long. Germline CDR1 reads LNHDA; CDR2 reads SQIVND (reference sequence). Trimming took off 4 bases at V and 7 bases at J, with 19 bases between the two ends. This chain's CDR3 is CASSKNRAESRGYTF. The CDR3 bases are TGTGCCAGTAGTAAGAATCGGGCAGAATCGCGTGGCTACACCTTC.

The chain recombines TRBV18 with TRBJ2-7; D is perhaps TRBD1 or TRBD2 (5 bases each). The germline gives CDR1 KGHSH, CDR2 LQKENI. The ends were cut back, 2 bases at V and 0 bases at J, with 14 bases in the middle. This CDR3 contains 16 residues. The CDR3: CASSPTGTLSSYEQYF. The CDR3 DNA sequence: TGTGCCAGCTCACCAACCGGGACGCTAAGCTCCTACGAGCAGTACTTC. Supplemented by reference TRBV18 and TRBJ2-7, the full variable domain reads NAGVMQNPRHLVRRRGQEARLRCSPMKGHSHVYWYRQLPEEGLKFMVYLQKENIIDESGMPKERFSAEFPKEGPSILRIQQVVRGDSAAYFCASSPTGTLSSYEQYFGPGTRLTVT.

The V and J genes are TRBV28 and TRBJ2-1; 9 positions agree with TRBD2. This CDR3 spans 16 amino acids. Losses at the gene ends were 5 bases for V and 0 bases for J; bases not matched to a gene: 5. CDR1 is MDHEN and CDR2 is SYDVKM in the germline V gene. CDR3 sequence: CASSPSGMGSYNEQFF. DNA of the CDR3: TGTGCCAGCAGTCCTAGCGGGATGGGCTCCTACAATGAGCAGTTCTTC.

The chain joins TRBV4-1 to TRBJ2-7, with 7 bases lining up with TRBD1. J gave up 2 bases and V 3 bases, and 1 base lay outside the gene matches. The CDR3 length is 13 residues. Looked up from germline, CDR1 is MGHRA and CDR2 is YSYEKL. The CDR3 region has the DNA TGCGCCAGCAGCCACCAGGGGGCCTACGAGCAGTACTTC. It yields the protein CASSHQGAYEQYF.

The rearrangement links TRBV11-1 to TRBJ1-4; D is unresolved. This CDR3 is 16 amino acids long. Germline-derived CDR1 and CDR2 are SGHAT and FQDESV (reference sequence). V lost 2 bases and J lost 11, with 21 bases in between. This CDR3 reads CASSLTSASQIGKLFF. In DNA form, the CDR3 reads TGTGCCAGCAGCTTAACTTCGGCAAGTCAAATCGGGAAACTGTTTTTT.

This clonotype was detected once. The CDR3 DNA sequence: TGTGCCAGCAGTTTATCTTGGCAGACCTCTGGAAACACCATATATTTT. Amino acid sequence: CASSLSWQTSGNTIYF. The rearrangement joins TRBV27 to TRBJ1-3, with D uncertain. This CDR3 is 16 amino acids long. Germline V gene data show CDR1 as MNHEY and CDR2 as SMNVEV (reference sequence). Deletions cut 0 bases from V and 0 bases from J, with 9 bases between.

The table lists this clonotype with a count of one. V gene TRBV6-1 combines with J gene TRBJ2-3; 9 nucleotides line up with TRBD2. The junction had 7 bases not matched to a gene; V was cut back by 6 bases and J by 3 bases. Germline V gene lookup returns CDR1 MNHNS and CDR2 SASEGT. The CDR3 has 15 amino acids. In nucleotides, the CDR3 is TGTGCCAGCAGAATTAGCGGGAGTGGGACAGATACGCAGTATTTT. Protein sequence: CASRISGSGTDTQYF.

The rearrangement uses TRBV6-1 and TRBJ1-5; D perhaps matches TRBD1 (5 bases). The germline gives CDR1 MNHNS, CDR2 SASEGT. The V end lost 6 bases, the J end lost 4 bases, and 16 bases lay between the germline ends. The length of the CDR3 is 15 residues. CDR3 sequence: CASSDLGQLNQPQHF. The CDR3 DNA sequence: TGTGCCAGCAGCGATCTCGGACAACTTAATCAGCCCCAGCATTTT.

This clonotype was counted between two and nine times. J is TRBJ1-5 and V is TRBV20-1, with 8 bases lining up with TRBD1. V dropped 6 bases and J dropped 4; count of bases not matched to a gene: 8. Per the germline V gene, CDR1 is DFQATT and CDR2 is SNEGSKA (reference sequence). The CDR3 contains 14 residues. The CDR3 coding sequence is TGCAGTGCCCCACTGGACAGGGTAAATCAGCCCCAGCATTTT. It translates to CSAPLDRVNQPQHF.

The chain carries TRBV28 and TRBJ2-5; a weak D match, TRBD2 (7 bases). V was cut by 6 bases and J by 9 bases, with 23 bases left in between. CDR1 is MDHEN and CDR2 is SYDVKM in the germline V gene. The length of the CDR3 is 15 residues. CDR3 sequence: CASSYRGSGGGAQYF. CDR3 in DNA: TGTGCCAGCAGCTACCGGGGTAGCGGAGGGGGGGCCCAGTACTTC.

The CDR3: CATGPGTTDSYGYTF. In DNA form, the CDR3 reads TGTGCCACCGGTCCTGGGACAACCGACAGCTATGGCTACACCTTC. The chain is built from TRBV2 and TRBJ1-2; weak D call: TRBD1 (6 bases). Germline V gene sequence: CDR1 SNHLY, CDR2 FYNNEI. The germline V and J ends were trimmed by 10 bases and 4 bases, with 22 bases remaining between them. There are 15 residues in the CDR3.

J is TRBJ1-4 and V is TRBV20-1; possible D gene TRBD1, 6 bases. The CDR3 extends over 15 amino acids. The V end was cut by 0 bases, the J end by 0 bases, with 8 bases between. Germline V gene data show CDR1 as DFQATT and CDR2 as SNEGSKA (reference sequence). The CDR3 reads CSARDRGTTNEKLFF. CDR3 bases: TGCAGTGCTAGAGACAGGGGCACAACTAATGAAAAACTGTTTTTT.

The chain combines TRBV2 with TRBJ1-5; D remains unclear. Germline V gene data show CDR1 as SNHLY and CDR2 as FYNNEI. The CDR3 has 14 residues. The V gene lost 4 bases and the J gene lost 2 bases, with 9 bases spanning the gap. The CDR3 region has the DNA TGTGCCAGCAGTGGGAGTGTGGGCAATCAGCCCCAGCATTTT. Amino acids: CASSGSVGNQPQHF.

This clonotype has more than one count but fewer than ten. The chain carries TRBV20-1 and TRBJ1-4, with D possibly matching TRBD1 (6 bases). This CDR3 spans 11 amino acids. V lost 6 bases to trimming and J lost 7 bases, with 9 bases between them. Looked up from germline, CDR1 is DFQATT and CDR2 is SNEGSKA (reference sequence). CDR3 protein: CSAPRGEKLFF. The DNA of the CDR3 is TGCAGTGCCCCCAGGGGTGAAAAACTGTTTTTT.

This chain uses TRBV6-2 or TRBV6-3 with TRBJ1-5; the D is unclear. Germline V gene data show CDR1 as MNHEY and CDR2 as SVGEGT. V was clipped by 6 bases and J by 2 bases, with 14 bases between them. The CDR3 has 15 amino acids. The CDR3 bases are TGTGCCAGCAGAACGAGGTGGAGGGGCAATCAGCCCCAGCATTTT. The encoded protein is CASRTRWRGNQPQHF.

This rearrangement joins TRBV25-1 to TRBJ2-3, with 11 bases identical to TRBD2. The CDR3 runs 15 residues. Looked up from germline, CDR1 is MGHDK and CDR2 is SYGVNS. Trimming at V came to 10 bases and at J to 1 base, leaving 7 bases not matched to a gene. The CDR3 DNA sequence: TGTGCCACCTCTCCGGGACTAGCGGGCACAGATACGCAGTATTTT. This sequence encodes CATSPGLAGTDTQYF.

This clonotype has only one observation. The gene calls are TRBV6-1 and TRBJ1-5; D unclear. The CDR3 has 15 amino acids. CDR1 MNHNS and CDR2 SASEGT come from the germline V gene. Trimming cost V 7 bases and J 2 bases, with 15 bases left between them. CDR3 residues: CASMQREGGNQPQHF. CDR3 sequence (DNA): TGTGCCAGCATGCAAAGGGAGGGAGGCAATCAGCCCCAGCATTTT.

The chain couples TRBV6-5 to TRBJ2-7; 10 bases line up with TRBD2. CDR1 is MNHEY, CDR2 SVGAGI, per germline. Losses at the gene ends were 3 bases for V and 7 bases for J; bases not matched to a gene: 15. The CDR3 length is 17 residues. The CDR3: CASSYGRASGSSWEQYF. Here the CDR3 DNA reads TGTGCCAGCAGTTATGGTCGGGCTAGCGGGAGTAGTTGGGAGCAGTACTTC.